These 3 T cell receptor beta chains were sequenced from one sample in a study of blood T cell repertoires in COVID-19. TCRdb's table, derived via immunoSEQ multiplex PCR, lists solely in-frame clones and lacks some. Of 380,000 or so clones listed, approximately 91% are singletons. Source material: PBMCs or T cells enriched from blood (not recorded which). All receptors come from a woman aged 40 to 50 with acute COVID-19.

The chain uses TRBV6-2 or TRBV6-3 and TRBJ2-5; 9 bases match TRBD2. V dropped 4 bases and J dropped 1; count of bases not matched to a gene: 10. The CDR3 sequence is 17 residues long. Germline V gene sequence: CDR1 MNHEY, CDR2 SVGEGT. As DNA, the CDR3 is TGTGCCAGCAGTTTGGGTCGTGGCGGGGGGGTCCAAGAGACCCAGTACTTC. It yields the protein CASSLGRGGGVQETQYF.

The chain employs TRBV3-1 (or the pseudogene TRBV3-2) and TRBJ1-2; 7 nucleotides align to TRBD1. Germline V gene sequence: CDR1 LGHDT, CDR2 YNNKEL (reference sequence). The CDR3 is 14 residues long. After removal of 1 base from V and 6 bases from J, the junction contained 5 bases not matched to a gene. CDR3 sequence reads: CASSQGTGSNGYTF. Here the CDR3 DNA reads TGTGCCAGCAGCCAAGGGACAGGTTCGAATGGCTACACCTTC.

This chain joins TRBV10-2 and TRBJ2-7, with a weak D call TRBD1 (5 bases). CDR1 is WSHSY, CDR2 SAAADI, per germline. The CDR3 covers 14 residues. Trimming removed 5 bases from V and 2 bases from J, with 13 bases in between. The CDR3 spells CASSSQGRAYEQYF. The DNA of the CDR3 is TGCGCCAGCAGTTCTCAAGGCAGGGCCTACGAGCAGTACTTC.